Shown below are 17 T cell receptor beta chains from a single sample sequenced in a study of blood T cells in healthy people across ages. Together with a sample-barcoded 5' primer, a J-beta primer mix was included in a second PCR lasting about 7 to 11 cycles. TCRdb ran MiXCR on the 5' RACE reads and lists one entry per CDR3 protein. The sample holds approximately 800,000 distinct CDR3 sequences, roughly 50% seen once. The sample was blood. Receptor source: a man aged 40-50 years in good health.

This rearrangement joins TRBV21-1 to TRBJ2-3. TRBV21-1 is a known pseudogene. This CDR3 has 14 amino acids. CDR3 sequence: CARLPAWSTDTQYF. The CDR3 DNA reads as TGTGCCAGACTTCCGGCCTGGAGCACAGATACGCAGTATTTT.

The genes are TRBV7-9 and TRBJ1-2; the D gene is possibly TRBD1 (6 bases). Looked up from germline, CDR1 is SEHNR and CDR2 is FQNEAQ (reference sequence). Deletions cut 4 bases from V and 5 bases from J, with 14 bases between. The CDR3 loop spans 14 amino acids. CDR3 residues: CASSSGGGPYGYTF. CDR3 bases: TGTGCCAGCAGCTCCGGCGGGGGCCCTTATGGCTACACCTTC.

This chain uses TRBV7-9 with TRBJ1-2; TRBD1 matches at 8 bases. The CDR3 loop spans 15 amino acids. Germline loops: CDR1 SEHNR, CDR2 FQNEAQ (reference sequence). V was clipped by 1 base and J by 8 bases; unmatched bases: 9. This CDR3 is CASSLDAGGVRGYTF. DNA for the CDR3: TGTGCCAGCAGCTTAGATGCAGGGGGCGTTCGAGGCTACACCTTC.

The table lists this clonotype with a few counts. The chain joins TRBV10-3 to TRBJ2-3; D remains ambiguous. Between the trimmed V and J ends, which lost 5 bases and 5 bases, there was a span of 8 bases. This CDR3 comprises 12 residues. Per germline, CDR1 ENHRY and CDR2 SYGVKD. Here the CDR3 DNA reads TGTGCCATCAGTTCTATAATAGATACGCAGTATTTT. Translating gives CAISSIIDTQYF.

J is TRBJ2-7 and V is TRBV20-1, with 12 positions matching TRBD1. TRBJ2-5 explains the end of the DNA better; the J call may be wrong. CDR1 DFQATT and CDR2 SNEGSKA come from the germline V gene (reference sequence). The CDR3 length is 14 residues. CDR3 residues: CSAPSPGQGATQYF. CDR3 nucleotides: TGCAGTGCCCCATCACCGGGACAGGGGGCGACCCAGTACTTC.

CDR3 protein: CSATTLYEQYF. For the CDR3, the DNA is TGCAGTGCTACGACTCTCTACGAGCAGTACTTC. The chain uses TRBV20-1 and TRBJ2-7; D is uncertain. V lost 4 bases and J 3 bases, leaving 7 bases between the germline ends. The germline V gene has CDR1 DFQATT and CDR2 SNEGSKA (reference sequence). The CDR3 loop spans 11 amino acids.

The chain employs TRBV27 and TRBJ1-1, with D maybe TRBD1 (5 bases). Germline values: CDR1 MNHEY, CDR2 SMNVEV (reference sequence). The CDR3 extends over 15 amino acids. Trimming took off 5 bases at V and 0 bases at J, with 13 bases between the two ends. The CDR3 region has the DNA TGTGCCAGCAGTATAGGGGACGGCTTGAACACTGAAGCTTTCTTT. Its translation is CASSIGDGLNTEAFF.

The V call is TRBV27, the J call TRBJ2-4; 7 bases are shared with TRBD2. The J call is uncertain, as TRBJ2-7 better fits the DNA end. This CDR3 has 15 amino acids. Germline-derived CDR1 and CDR2 are MNHEY and SMNVEV (reference sequence). The DNA for the CDR3 is TGTGCCAGCAGTAGGGAGGGGACCGGGAACTACGAGCAGTACTTC. Translating it yields CASSREGTGNYEQYF.

This clonotype was counted a few times. The chain recombines TRBV9 with TRBJ2-4; D is unresolved. Germline V CDR1 and CDR2: SGDLS, YYNGEE. The CDR3 extends over 22 amino acids. The V end was cut by 0 bases, the J end by 0 bases, with 28 bases between. CDR3 sequence: CASSVDKGIETRKILAKNIQYF. The CDR3 nucleotides are TGTGCCAGCAGCGTAGACAAAGGAATTGAGACCAGGAAGATACTAGCCAAAAACATTCAGTACTTC.

This rearrangement joins TRBV29-1 to TRBJ1-4, with no clear D. Germline CDR1 SQVTM, CDR2 ANQGSEA. This CDR3 spans 15 amino acids. Trimming cost V 1 base and J 5 bases, with 14 bases left between them. CDR3 region: CSVEVSGRRNEKLFF. Here the CDR3 DNA reads TGCAGCGTTGAAGTAAGTGGCAGAAGAAATGAAAAACTGTTTTTT.

The chain recombines TRBV28 with TRBJ2-7, with 7 bases matching TRBD1. This CDR3 has 13 amino acids. V lost 7 bases and J lost 0; bases outside the gene matches: 3. Germline V gene lookup returns CDR1 MDHEN and CDR2 SYDVKM. CDR3 loop: CASTRQGSYEQYF. CDR3 nucleotide sequence: TGTGCCAGCACTCGACAGGGCTCCTACGAGCAGTACTTC.

V gene TRBV5-1 combines with J gene TRBJ1-4, with 10 bases aligning to TRBD1. Germline CDR1 reads SGHRS; CDR2 reads YFSETQ. There are 18 residues in the CDR3. Trimming cost V 0 bases and J 8 bases; bases outside gene matches: 13. As DNA, the CDR3 is TGCGCCAGCAGCTTGGAGATTCTTGCCGGGACAGGGGAGGAAAAACTGTTTTTT. This gives the protein CASSLEILAGTGEEKLFF.

The rearrangement joins TRBV9 to TRBJ2-6, with D maybe TRBD1 (5 bases). This CDR3 comprises 17 residues. The germline V gene encodes CDR1 SGDLS and CDR2 YYNGEE. Trimming removed 6 bases at V and 0 bases at J, with 16 bases between. CDR3 nucleotides: TGTGCCAGCAACGCTATAAGGACAAGCTCTGGGGCCAACGTCCTGACTTTC. Translating gives CASNAIRTSSGANVLTF.

This chain connects TRBV16 to TRBJ2-5; 7 bases fit TRBD1. Germline loops: CDR1 KGHSY, CDR2 FQNENV. The CDR3 covers 16 residues. The ends lost 2 bases at V and 2 bases at J; junction bases unmatched: 8. In DNA form, the CDR3 reads TGTGCCAGCAGCCAAACGATGAGGACAGGTCAAGAGACCCAGTACTTC. Protein: CASSQTMRTGQETQYF.

The CDR3 sequence is CSEGTGTNYGYTF. For the CDR3, the DNA is TGCAGCGAAGGGACGGGTACTAACTATGGCTACACCTTC. The chain couples TRBV29-1 to TRBJ1-2, with a weak D call TRBD1 (5 bases). This CDR3 has 13 residues. From germline, CDR1 is SQVTM and CDR2 ANQGSEA. V was pared by 7 bases and J by 0 bases, with 12 bases between.

V usage is TRBV12-3 or TRBV12-4 and J usage is TRBJ2-5, with D possibly TRBD2 on 6 matching bases. The DNA end favors TRBJ2-7, so the J call may be wrong. The CDR3 runs to 13 residues. In nucleotides, the CDR3 is TGTGCCAGCACCCTAGCGCACCGCGGCGAGCAGTACTTC. It is translated as CASTLAHRGEQYF.

This clonotype appeared a few times. This chain connects TRBV12-3 or TRBV12-4 to TRBJ2-1; D gene unclear. This CDR3 spans 14 amino acids. V was clipped by 5 bases and J by 6 bases, with 14 bases between them. The CDR3 loop reads CASSDGPLTNEQFF. CDR3 nucleotides: TGTGCCAGCAGTGACGGACCGTTAACCAATGAGCAGTTCTTC.